The 13 T cell receptor beta chains given below trace back to one sample, sequenced in a study of OX40 agonist ivuxolimab in advanced cancers. TCRdb keeps only in-frame clones here, not all; method: immunoSEQ multiplex PCR. The sample carries 45,000 or so clones, about nine tenths recorded once. This material consisted of CD4+ or CD8+ T cells sorted from blood, taken in a trial of the OX40 agonist ivuxolimab. Receptors originate from an adult with an advanced solid tumor such as melanoma, head and neck, liver or kidney cancer.

The V and J genes are TRBV19 and TRBJ2-5; a weak D match, TRBD1 (5 bases). CDR1 LNHDA and CDR2 SQIVND come from the germline V gene (reference sequence). CDR3 length equals 14 residues. V was trimmed by 5 bases and J by 1 base, leaving 11 bases between them. The CDR3 coding sequence is TGTGCCAGTAGTCTACAGGTAACCCAAGAGACCCAGTACTTC. Protein: CASSLQVTQETQYF.

The J gene is TRBJ2-7, the V gene TRBV7-8, with 9 bases aligning to TRBD2. Germline-derived CDR1 and CDR2 are SGHVS and FQNEAQ. The CDR3 covers 19 residues. The V and J ends lost 5 bases and 0 bases, in that order; junction bases with no gene match: 17. The CDR3 here is CASSEKLAGSVGTSYEQYF. DNA for the CDR3: TGTGCCAGCAGCGAAAAGCTAGCGGGATCGGTCGGAACCTCCTACGAGCAGTACTTC.

This chain uses TRBV18 with TRBJ2-2, with 8 positions matching TRBD2. The CDR3 consists of 15 residues. Trimming removed 3 bases from V and 1 base from J; junction bases left unmatched: 1. Germline-derived CDR1 and CDR2 are KGHSH and LQKENI. The CDR3 coding sequence is TGTGCCAGCTCACCCCTAGCGGGGAACACCGGGGAGCTGTTTTTT. This translates into CASSPLAGNTGELFF. The full variable domain, with the rest looked up from reference TRBV18 and TRBJ2-2, is NAGVMQNPRHLVRRRGQEARLRCSPMKGHSHVYWYRQLPEEGLKFMVYLQKENIIDESGMPKERFSAEFPKEGPSILRIQQVVRGDSAAYFCASSPLAGNTGELFFGEGSRLTVL.

The chain carries TRBV18 and TRBJ1-1; no clear D gene. The V and J ends lost 6 bases and 12 bases respectively, with 17 bases between them. Germline V gene lookup returns CDR1 KGHSH and CDR2 LQKENI. CDR3 length: 12 amino acids. CDR3 region: CASSGGKGGTFF. CDR3 in DNA: TGTGCCAGCTCTGGAGGGAAGGGAGGAACTTTCTTT. The full variable domain, its missing parts supplied by reference TRBV18 and TRBJ1-1, is NAGVMQNPRHLVRRRGQEARLRCSPMKGHSHVYWYRQLPEEGLKFMVYLQKENIIDESGMPKERFSAEFPKEGPSILRIQQVVRGDSAAYFCASSGGKGGTFFGQGTRLTVV.

The V gene is TRBV4-2, the J gene TRBJ1-3; D ambiguous. Germline-derived CDR1 and CDR2 are LGHNA and YNFKEQ. The CDR3 is made up of 18 amino acids. Trimming left V 0 bases short and J 0 bases short, with 15 bases between. The DNA of the CDR3 is TGTGCCAGCAGCCAAGAGACTTTGGGCCGGGCCTCTGGAAACACCATATATTTT. Translation: CASSQETLGRASGNTIYF.

CDR3 protein: CSAPAGDTQYF. The CDR3 nucleotides are TGCAGTGCCCCGGCGGGAGATACGCAGTATTTT. This rearrangement joins TRBV20-1 to TRBJ2-3; weak D call: TRBD2 (5 bases). V was shortened by 6 bases and J by 5 bases, with 9 bases between the two germline ends. Germline V gives CDR1 DFQATT, CDR2 SNEGSKA (reference sequence). This CDR3 contains 11 residues.

CDR3 nucleotide sequence: TGTGCCACCTACAGGGGGGGTACGCAGTATTTT. Amino acids: CATYRGGTQYF. The chain links TRBV2 to TRBJ2-3, with D possibly being TRBD1 (8 bases). Trimming stripped 10 bases from V and 8 bases from J, with 13 bases between. Germline CDR1 SNHLY, CDR2 FYNNEI. The CDR3 totals 11 residues.

The chain links TRBV28 to TRBJ2-7; tentative D call: TRBD2 (6 bases). V was shortened by 6 bases and J by 7 bases, with 16 bases between the two germline ends. The germline V gene encodes CDR1 MDHEN and CDR2 SYDVKM. This CDR3 contains 13 residues. The CDR3, as DNA: TGTGCCAGCAGGGCGCGGGCTGGGGGGGAGCAGTACTTC. Translated, it gives CASRARAGGEQYF.

This clone was seen more than once but under ten times. The rearrangement joins TRBV10-3 to TRBJ2-4; D is perhaps TRBD1 or TRBD2 (5 bases each). CDR1 is ENHRY and CDR2 is SYGVKD in the germline V gene. The V and J ends lost 8 bases and 7 bases respectively, with 15 bases between them. The CDR3 contains 13 residues. CDR3 residues: CAIGGSDANIQYF. CDR3 nucleotide sequence: TGTGCCATCGGGGGATCCGACGCGAACATTCAGTACTTC.

The chain couples TRBV27 to TRBJ1-6; D might be TRBD1 (6 bases). The germline gives CDR1 MNHEY, CDR2 SMNVEV (reference sequence). This CDR3 is 18 amino acids long. V was cut by 3 bases and J by 9 bases, with 24 bases left in between. The CDR3 sequence is CASSFPLRGPGLGSPLHF. Here the CDR3 DNA reads TGTGCCAGCAGTTTTCCCTTGCGGGGGCCAGGCCTGGGTTCACCCCTCCACTTT.

V and J are TRBV5-1 and TRBJ1-4; possibly TRBD1 for D (5 bases). The germline CDR1 and CDR2 sequences are SGHRS and YFSETQ. This CDR3 is 14 amino acids long. V lost 5 bases and J lost 8, with 16 bases in between. CDR3 coding DNA: TGCGCCAGCAGATTAAACCAGGGAAGAGAAAAACTGTTTTTT. Amino acid sequence: CASRLNQGREKLFF.

This chain connects TRBV15 to TRBJ2-1, with D hard to call. The CDR3 sequence is 13 residues long. Germline values: CDR1 LNHNV, CDR2 YYDKDF (reference sequence). With 0 bases removed from V and 9 bases from J, the gap between germline ends came to 9 bases. The CDR3 nucleotides read TGTGCCACCAGCAGAGATCTTACCGGTGAGCAGTTCTTC. Protein sequence: CATSRDLTGEQFF.

V and J are TRBV10-3 and TRBJ2-3; D not certain. The CDR3 length is 17 residues. The V and J ends lost 0 bases and 2 bases respectively, with 15 bases between them. Germline CDR1 and CDR2: ENHRY and SYGVKD. CDR3 sequence: CAISESGKSAYTDTQYF. The CDR3 DNA is TGTGCCATCAGTGAGTCGGGAAAAAGCGCTTACACAGATACGCAGTATTTT.